A selection of T cell receptor beta chains follows, all from one sample in a study of post-analysis software for immune sequencing data. Via MiXCR, TCRdb re-called the PCR reads, giving one row per CDR3 protein. The table has over 150,000 distinct CDR3 sequences, 30% to 45% seen once. Sample: blood, taken after autologous hematopoietic stem cell transplantation. Receptors were obtained from a girl between 10 and 17 years old with multiple sclerosis. Both conserved end residues are part of each CDR3. Each record gives: J gene, V gene, CDR3 length, D gene, clone size, CDR3 DNA, CDR3 protein. The D gene is left open where the match is weak. Where a row states a size, it is once, few, many or the class of an expanded clone; other rows omit it.

TRBJ2-1 TRBV20-1 16 TRBD2 - TGCAGTGCTTGGGAGATAGCGGGAGGGTCCTACAATGAGCAGTTCTTC CSAWEIAGGSYNEQFF
TRBJ1-6 TRBV4-3 15 - many TGCGCCAGCAGCCAAGTGGATAATGGTGTGTCACCCCTCCACTTT CASSQVDNGVSPLHF
TRBJ2-5 TRBV28 17 TRBD2 few TGTGCCAGCAGTTCCGGGACTAGCGGGCGCTTCCAAGAGACCCAGTACTTC CASSSGTSGRFQETQYF
TRBJ1-2 TRBV10-3 15 - - TGTGCCATCAGTGAATCGGGGACCATGGGCTATGGCTACACCTTC CAISESGTMGYGYTF
TRBJ2-7 TRBV4-2 14 - few TGTGCCAGCAGCCAAAGCCCTAGCCTCTACGAGCAGTACTTC CASSQSPSLYEQYF
TRBJ2-1 TRBV4-2 14 - few TGTGCCAGCAGCCAAGTAGGCGGGTACAATGAGCAGTTCTTC CASSQVGGYNEQFF
TRBJ2-4 TRBV20-1 18 TRBD1 - TGCAGTGCTACGATCCCCGGGACAGAGAGTCTAGCCAAAAACATTCAGTACTTC CSATIPGTESLAKNIQYF
TRBJ1-1 TRBV5-1 15 - many TGCGCCAGCAGTACAGAGACCGGTGGGACAACTGAAGCTTTCTTT CASSTETGGTTEAFF
TRBJ1-6 TRBV27 14 - - TGTGCCAGCAGTCCTCTCGGTCGGGAATCACCCCTCCACTTT CASSPLGRESPLHF
TRBJ2-1 TRBV20-1 15 - few TGCAGTGCTAGAGATGAACTAGATGCCTACAATGAGCAGTTCTTC CSARDELDAYNEQFF
TRBJ1-2 TRBV29-1 14 - few TGCAGCGTTGGGGTCCTTGGGGGGGCGGATGGCTACACCTTC CSVGVLGGADGYTF
TRBJ2-7 TRBV5-1 15 TRBD2 - TGCGCCAGCAGCTTCGCTAGCGGACGTCGCTACGAGCAGTACTTC CASSFASGRRYEQYF
TRBJ1-2 TRBV7-2 15 - many TGTGCCAGCAGCTTGGGAGGGACTACTAACTATGGCTACACCTTC CASSLGGTTNYGYTF
TRBJ1-1 TRBV20-1 12 - - TGCAGTGCTAGAGATTGGTGGACTGAAGCTTTCTTT CSARDWWTEAFF
TRBJ2-4 TRBV12-3/TRBV12-4 18 - few TGTGCCAGCACCCGGAGGGCCGAGTATCAAGGGGGAAAAAACATTCAGTACTTC CASTRRAEYQGGKNIQYF
TRBJ2-7 TRBV7-2 13 - - TGTGCCAGCAGCTTACCTTACAGGCCCGAGCAGTACTTC CASSLPYRPEQYF
TRBJ2-3 TRBV6-1 14 - - TGTGCCAGCAGAGCGGCCGGAAACACAGATACGCAGTATTTT CASRAAGNTDTQYF
TRBJ2-7 TRBV27 15 - - TGTGCCAGCAGTTTATCGCGTGGTGCGGGCCACGAGCAGTACTTC CASSLSRGAGHEQYF
TRBJ2-1 TRBV20-1 15 - - TGCAGTGCCCCGGAGGAGCTGGTTTCCTACAATGAGCAGTTCTTC CSAPEELVSYNEQFF
TRBJ2-1 TRBV15 13 - - TGTGCCACCAGCACCGGGAATATCGATGAGCAGTTCTTC CATSTGNIDEQFF
TRBJ2-2 TRBV7-9 15 TRBD2 - TGTGCCAGCACCAGACTAGCGGGAGGCACCGGGGAGCTGTTTTTT CASTRLAGGTGELFF
TRBJ2-7 TRBV12-3/TRBV12-4 14 TRBD1 - TGTGCCAGCAGTCAGACAGGGGGATTCTACGAGCAGTACTTC CASSQTGGFYEQYF
TRBJ2-7 TRBV10-3 13 - few TGTGCCACCATCGCGGACAGCTCCTACGAGCAGTACTTC CATIADSSYEQYF
TRBJ2-1 TRBV7-2 13 - once TGTGCCAGCAGCCCGAGCGGAACAAGAGGGCAGTTCTTC CASSPSGTRGQFF
TRBJ1-2 TRBV4-1 15 - few TGCGCCAGCAGCGTCTCAGGGGACCGGGCGTATGGCTACACCTTC CASSVSGDRAYGYTF
TRBJ2-3 TRBV5-1 16 TRBD1 few TGCGCCAGCAGCGTTGTTCCGGGACAGGGCACAGATACGCAGTATTTT CASSVVPGQGTDTQYF
TRBJ2-3 TRBV6-5 15 - - TGTGCCAGCAGGCCGGGACCGCCCGACACAGATACGCAGTATTTT CASRPGPPDTDTQYF
TRBJ2-5 TRBV29-1 12 - many TGCAGCGTTGGCTTGGGAATGGAGACCCAGTACTTC CSVGLGMETQYF
TRBJ2-5 TRBV28 14 TRBD1 few TGTGCCAGCAGTCCTCACAGGGGTCCAGAGACCCAGTACTTC CASSPHRGPETQYF
TRBJ2-1 TRBV24-1 13 - few TGTGCCACCAGTGATTTCCCCTACAATGAGCAGTTCTTC CATSDFPYNEQFF
TRBJ2-3 TRBV6-1 14 - few TGTGCCAGCAGTGTCAGCCCCCCAGGAGACACGCAGTATTTT CASSVSPPGDTQYF
TRBJ2-4 TRBV10-3 16 - - TGTGCCATCAGTGAGTCGGAGATTGGAGCCAAAAACATTCAGTACTTC CAISESEIGAKNIQYF
TRBJ2-1 TRBV11-2 13 - few TGTGCCAGCAGCCATAGGCCCCACAATGAGCAGTTCTTC CASSHRPHNEQFF
TRBJ2-3 TRBV28 15 TRBD1 - TGTGCCAGCAGTGAGGACAGGCGAAACACAGATACGCAGTATTTT CASSEDRRNTDTQYF
TRBJ1-3 TRBV7-9 13 - - TGTGCCAGCAGCCCTAGCTATGGAAACACCATATATTTT CASSPSYGNTIYF
TRBJ2-5 TRBV19 12 - many TGTGCCAGCGGACAAACGGAAGAGACCCAGTACTTC CASGQTEETQYF
TRBJ1-5 TRBV7-8 13 - - TGTGCCAGCAGGCTCGCATGGAGTCAGCCCCAGCATTTT CASRLAWSQPQHF
TRBJ1-1 TRBV5-1 16 - many TGCGCCAGCAGCTTGGGAACTCCAGGGGAACACACTGAAGCTTTCTTT CASSLGTPGEHTEAFF
TRBJ2-7 TRBV5-1 15 TRBD2 - TGCGCCAGCAGCCCGGGACTAGTCCTCTCCTACGAGCAGTACTTC CASSPGLVLSYEQYF
TRBJ2-7 TRBV7-2 14 - once TGTGCCAGCAGCTTCGGCAGGGAATCCTACAAGCAGTACTTC CASSFGRESYKQYF
TRBJ2-5 TRBV3-1 13 TRBD2 many TGTGCCAGCAGCCAAGTTGGGGGGGGGACCCAGTACTTC CASSQVGGGTQYF